This TCR beta chain comes out of a study of CD8 T cells in ankylosing spondylitis. Findings and limits, study-wide: Past studies reported some motif variants in reactive arthritis synovial fluid and blood. CD8+ by phenotype, disease-linked clones were relatively rare in peripheral blood. A motif in TCR beta, a set of 8 or 9 highly homologous variants, appeared characteristic of ankylosing spondylitis blood.

This clonotype appeared many times. What it binds is not known. The germline gives CDR1 KGHDR, CDR2 SFDVKD. The CDR3 is 12 amino acids. Trimming pared 10 bases from V and 1 base from J, leaving 9 bases between. The TCR beta libraries were generated through quantitative 5'-RACE incorporating molecular barcodes. Each CDR3 protein gets one entry after TCRdb re-called the 5' RACE reads with MiXCR. Here the sample spans around 180,000 distinct CDR3 sequences, 10% to 15% being singletons. The sample taken for sequencing was blood, either unsorted or a sorted T cell fraction (not recorded which). This chain uses TRBV24-1 with TRBJ1-1; D uncertain. This receptor was taken from a female donor with ankylosing spondylitis or in good health (not recorded which). CDR3 DNA sequence: TGTGCCACGAGGGATTGGAACACTGAAGCTTTCTTT. Its protein product is CATRDWNTEAFF.